This T cell receptor beta chain came from a study of blood T cells in healthy people across ages. This CDR3 region has 15 residues. Germline CDR1 reads SQVTM; CDR2 reads ANQGSEA. With V trimmed by 3 bases and J by 5 bases, 12 bases remained unmatched. A second about 7 to 11 cycle PCR used barcoded and J-beta primers. TCRdb independently ran MiXCR on the 5' RACE reads; one entry per CDR3 protein. The data show 750,000 to 950,000 distinct CDR3 sequences, roughly 25% seen once. This sample also appeared in a second study, on T cells of mothers and their children.

Sequencing was carried out using blood. The chain combines TRBV29-1 with TRBJ2-7, with 8 bases aligning to TRBD1. The source is a boy aged 10-17 years in good health. The CDR3 sequence: CSVDPFDRGGHEQYF. The CDR3 bases are TGCAGCGTTGACCCGTTCGACAGGGGAGGCCACGAGCAGTACTTC.